The clone carrying this TCR beta chain was observed a single time. Its specificity is not known. It was with a sample-barcoded 5' primer and a J-beta primer mix that a second PCR of roughly 7 to 12 cycles was run. Paired-end reads containing CDR3 totaled no fewer than 2.5 million for each sample. TCRdb itself ran the 5' RACE reads through MiXCR, one entry per CDR3 protein. This table holds over 700,000 distinct CDR3 sequences, about 53% found once. Ranging in age from about 6 to 95, the donors were healthy Caucasian individuals from Russia. This entry belongs to a study of blood T cells in healthy people across ages. Study-level findings and limits: Roughly linear age-related decline in beta diversity appeared, significant by age 40. More naive CD4+ cells and higher diversity marked long-lived donors relative to aged donors.

Germline V gene data show CDR1 as SQVTM and CDR2 as ANQGSEA. The CDR3 covers 14 residues. V lost 4 bases to trimming and J lost 5 bases; unmatched junction nucleotides: 8. The chain links TRBV29-1 to TRBJ2-1, with 7 bases matching TRBD2. The sequence derives from an elderly man in good health. Sequencing was carried out using blood. The CDR3 nucleotides read TGCAGCGTTGGTCGGCTAGCGGCGGACAATGAGCAGTTCTTC. Translated, it gives CSVGRLAADNEQFF.